A single T cell receptor beta chain is shown here with its context. In the original processing: Reference gene primer amplification gave estimated nucleated cell counts. TCRdb's copy holds only in-frame clones and misses some; the assay was immunoSEQ multiplex PCR. The V and J calls and clone size are taken from that table; D and trimming were inferred from the DNA. The table records 95,000 to 150,000 clones, 70% to 85% of them present only once. These data originate in a study of blood T cell repertoires in COVID-19. This CDR3 comprises 16 residues. The V and J ends lost 0 bases and 9 bases respectively, with 17 bases between them. CDR1 LGHNA and CDR2 YSLEER come from the germline V gene.

Sequencing was done on a sample of peripheral blood. The sequence came from a woman in her 70s with acute or convalescent COVID-19. This chain joins TRBV4-3 and TRBJ2-2; D remains unclear. The CDR3 DNA is TGCGCCAGCAGCCAAGATCGAAACTTTAATTTACGGGAGCTGTTTTTT. Protein product: CASSQDRNFNLRELFF.